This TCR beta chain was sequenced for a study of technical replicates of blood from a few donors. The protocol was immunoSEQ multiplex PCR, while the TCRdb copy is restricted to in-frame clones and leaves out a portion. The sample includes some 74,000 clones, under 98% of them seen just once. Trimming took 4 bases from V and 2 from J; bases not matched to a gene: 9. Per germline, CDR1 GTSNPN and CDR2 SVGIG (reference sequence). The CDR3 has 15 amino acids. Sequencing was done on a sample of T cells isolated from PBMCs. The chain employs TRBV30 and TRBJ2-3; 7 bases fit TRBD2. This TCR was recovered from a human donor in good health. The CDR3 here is CAWTGGGLNTDTQYF. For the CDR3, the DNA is TGTGCCTGGACGGGGGGAGGGCTGAACACAGATACGCAGTATTTT.